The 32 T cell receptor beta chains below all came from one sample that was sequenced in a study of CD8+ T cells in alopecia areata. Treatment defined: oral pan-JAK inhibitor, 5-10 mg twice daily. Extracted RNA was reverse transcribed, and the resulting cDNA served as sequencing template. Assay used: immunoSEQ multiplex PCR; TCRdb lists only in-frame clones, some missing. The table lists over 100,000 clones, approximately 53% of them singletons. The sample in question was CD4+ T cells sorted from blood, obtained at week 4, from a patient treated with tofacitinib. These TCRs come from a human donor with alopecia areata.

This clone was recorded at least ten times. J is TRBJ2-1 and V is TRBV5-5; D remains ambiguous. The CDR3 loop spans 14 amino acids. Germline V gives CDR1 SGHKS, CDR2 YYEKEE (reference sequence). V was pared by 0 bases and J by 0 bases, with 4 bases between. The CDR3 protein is CASSLGGSYNEQFF. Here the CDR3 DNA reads TGTGCCAGCAGCTTGGGCGGCTCCTACAATGAGCAGTTCTTC.

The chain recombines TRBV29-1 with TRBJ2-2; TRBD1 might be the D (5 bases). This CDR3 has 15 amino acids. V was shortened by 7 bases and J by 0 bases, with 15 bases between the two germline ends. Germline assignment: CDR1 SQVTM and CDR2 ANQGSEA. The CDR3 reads CSAAPGQPNTGELFF. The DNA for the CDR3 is TGCAGCGCCGCGCCAGGACAACCGAACACCGGGGAGCTGTTTTTT.

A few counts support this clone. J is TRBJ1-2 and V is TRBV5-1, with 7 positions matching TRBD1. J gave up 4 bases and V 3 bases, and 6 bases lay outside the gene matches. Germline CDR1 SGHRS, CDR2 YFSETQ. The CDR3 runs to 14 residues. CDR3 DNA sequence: TGCGCCAGCAGCTCTACCGGGACAGCCTATGGCTACACCTTC. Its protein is CASSSTGTAYGYTF. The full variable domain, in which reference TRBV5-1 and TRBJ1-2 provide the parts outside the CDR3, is KAGVTQTPRYLIKTRGQQVTLSCSPISGHRSVSWYQQTPGQGLQFLFEYFSETQRNKGNFPGRFSGRQFSNSRSEMNVSTLELGDSALYLCASSSTGTAYGYTFGSGTRLTVV.

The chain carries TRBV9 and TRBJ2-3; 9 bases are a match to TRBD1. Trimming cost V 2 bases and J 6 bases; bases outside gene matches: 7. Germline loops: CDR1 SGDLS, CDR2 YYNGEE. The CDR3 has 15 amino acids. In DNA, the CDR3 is TGTGCCAGCAGCGTTTCGGGACAGGGAATTGATACGCAGTATTTT. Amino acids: CASSVSGQGIDTQYF.

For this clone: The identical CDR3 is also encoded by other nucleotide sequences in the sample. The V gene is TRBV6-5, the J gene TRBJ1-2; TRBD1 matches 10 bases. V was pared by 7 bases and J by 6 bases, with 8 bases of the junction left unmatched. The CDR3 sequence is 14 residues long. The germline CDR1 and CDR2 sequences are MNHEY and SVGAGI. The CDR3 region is CASTSTGGGDGYTF. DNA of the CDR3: TGTGCCAGCACCTCGACAGGGGGCGGTGATGGCTACACCTTC.

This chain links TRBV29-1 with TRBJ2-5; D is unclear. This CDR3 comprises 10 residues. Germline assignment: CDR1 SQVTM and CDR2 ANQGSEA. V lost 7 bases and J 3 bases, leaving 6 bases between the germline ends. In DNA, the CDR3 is TGCAGCGCCTTCAAAGAGACCCAGTACTTC. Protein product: CSAFKETQYF.

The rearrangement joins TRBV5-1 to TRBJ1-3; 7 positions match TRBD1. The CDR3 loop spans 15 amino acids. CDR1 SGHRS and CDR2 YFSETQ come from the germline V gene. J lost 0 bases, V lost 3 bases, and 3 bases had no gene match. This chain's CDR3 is CASSSRQGSGNTIYF. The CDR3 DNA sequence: TGCGCCAGCAGCTCCCGACAGGGCTCTGGAAACACCATATATTTT. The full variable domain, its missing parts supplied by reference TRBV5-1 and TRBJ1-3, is KAGVTQTPRYLIKTRGQQVTLSCSPISGHRSVSWYQQTPGQGLQFLFEYFSETQRNKGNFPGRFSGRQFSNSRSEMNVSTLELGDSALYLCASSSRQGSGNTIYFGEGSWLTVV.

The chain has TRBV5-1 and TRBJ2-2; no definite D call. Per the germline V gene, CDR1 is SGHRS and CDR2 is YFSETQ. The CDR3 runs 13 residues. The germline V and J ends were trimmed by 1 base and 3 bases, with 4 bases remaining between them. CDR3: CASSLRDTGELFF. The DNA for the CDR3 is TGCGCCAGCAGCTTGAGAGACACCGGGGAGCTGTTTTTT.

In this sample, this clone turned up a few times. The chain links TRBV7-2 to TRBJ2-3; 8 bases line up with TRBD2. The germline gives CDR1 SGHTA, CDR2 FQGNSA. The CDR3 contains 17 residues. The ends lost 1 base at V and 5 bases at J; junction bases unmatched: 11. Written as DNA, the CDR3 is TGTGCCAGCAGCTTAGGGCTCTCGGGGGGGCCTCAAGATACGCAGTATTTT. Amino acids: CASSLGLSGGPQDTQYF.

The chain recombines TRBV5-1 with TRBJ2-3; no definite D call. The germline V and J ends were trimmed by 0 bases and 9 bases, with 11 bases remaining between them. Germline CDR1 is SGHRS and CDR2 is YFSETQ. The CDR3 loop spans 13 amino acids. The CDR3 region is CASSLADHDTQYF. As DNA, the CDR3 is TGCGCCAGCAGCTTGGCGGACCATGACACGCAGTATTTT.

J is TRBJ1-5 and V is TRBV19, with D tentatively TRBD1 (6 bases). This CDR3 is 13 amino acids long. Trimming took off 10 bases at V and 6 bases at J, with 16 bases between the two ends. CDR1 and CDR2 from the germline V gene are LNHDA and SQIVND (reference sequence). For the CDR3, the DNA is TGTGCCATTGACCCGGGAGGGGGTCAGCCCCAGCATTTT. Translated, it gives CAIDPGGGQPQHF.

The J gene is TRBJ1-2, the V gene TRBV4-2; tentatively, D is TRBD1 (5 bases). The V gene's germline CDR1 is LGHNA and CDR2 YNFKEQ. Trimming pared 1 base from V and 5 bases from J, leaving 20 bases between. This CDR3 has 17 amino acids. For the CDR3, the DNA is TGTGCCAGCAGCCAAGGATCGGGGGGTAAAATCTCATATGGCTACACCTTC. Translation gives CASSQGSGGKISYGYTF.

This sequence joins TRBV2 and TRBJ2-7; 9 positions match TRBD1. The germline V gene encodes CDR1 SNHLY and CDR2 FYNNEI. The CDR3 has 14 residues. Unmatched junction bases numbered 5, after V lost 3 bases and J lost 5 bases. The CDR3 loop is CASSDRTGVNEQYF. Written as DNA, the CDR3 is TGTGCCAGCAGTGATCGGACAGGGGTAAACGAGCAGTACTTC.

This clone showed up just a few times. The DNA of the CDR3 is TGTGCCAGCAGCCACCGACGGCTCAACGAGCAGTACTTC. Protein: CASSHRRLNEQYF. The chain is built from TRBV4-2 and TRBJ2-7; D gene uncertain. There are 13 residues in the CDR3. Trimming removed 3 bases at V and 5 bases at J, with 11 bases between. Germline lookup yields CDR1 LGHNA and CDR2 YNFKEQ.

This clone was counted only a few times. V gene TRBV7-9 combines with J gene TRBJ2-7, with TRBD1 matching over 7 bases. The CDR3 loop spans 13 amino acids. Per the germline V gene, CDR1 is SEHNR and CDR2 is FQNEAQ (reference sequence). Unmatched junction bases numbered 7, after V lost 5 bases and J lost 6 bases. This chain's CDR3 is CASSPTTGVEQYF. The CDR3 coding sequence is TGTGCCAGCAGCCCAACCACAGGGGTCGAGCAGTACTTC.

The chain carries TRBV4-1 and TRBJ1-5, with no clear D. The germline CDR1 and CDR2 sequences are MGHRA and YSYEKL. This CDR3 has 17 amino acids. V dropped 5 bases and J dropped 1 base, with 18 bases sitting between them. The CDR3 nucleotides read TGCGCCAGCAGCTTTCGACACCCTAAGATGAGCAATCAGCCCCAGCATTTT. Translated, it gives CASSFRHPKMSNQPQHF.

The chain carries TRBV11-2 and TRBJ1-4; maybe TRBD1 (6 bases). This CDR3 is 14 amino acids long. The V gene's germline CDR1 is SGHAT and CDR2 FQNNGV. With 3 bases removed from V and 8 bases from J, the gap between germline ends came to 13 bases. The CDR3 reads CASSFGQRGEKLFF. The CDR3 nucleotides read TGTGCCAGCAGCTTCGGACAGCGTGGGGAAAAACTGTTTTTT. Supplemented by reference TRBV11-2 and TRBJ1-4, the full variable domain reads EAGVAQSPRYKIIEKRQSVAFWCNPISGHATLYWYQQILGQGPKLLIQFQNNGVVDDSQLPKDRFSAERLKGVDSTLKIQPAKLEDSAVYLCASSFGQRGEKLFFGSGTQLSVL.

CDR3 DNA sequence: TGTGCCTGGAGTTACCTAAGGGGGAATGGCTACACCTTC. This gives the protein CAWSYLRGNGYTF. J is TRBJ1-2 and V is TRBV30, with TRBD1 as a possible D gene (6 bases). This CDR3 has 13 residues. Germline CDR1 is GTSNPN and CDR2 is SVGIG (reference sequence). Between the trimmed V and J ends, which lost 2 bases and 6 bases, there was a span of 13 bases.

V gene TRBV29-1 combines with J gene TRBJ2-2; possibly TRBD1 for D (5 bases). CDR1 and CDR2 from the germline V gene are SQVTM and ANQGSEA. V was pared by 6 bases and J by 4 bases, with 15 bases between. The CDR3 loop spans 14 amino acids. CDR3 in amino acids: CSVRSRGTTGELFF. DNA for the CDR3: TGCAGCGTCCGAAGTAGGGGCACCACCGGGGAGCTGTTTTTT.

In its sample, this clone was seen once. CDR3 in DNA: TGTGCCGGGAGGAAGGGGATAGACTATGGCTACACCTTC. It translates to CAGRKGIDYGYTF. The chain has TRBV7-9 and TRBJ1-2, with D possibly TRBD1 on 5 matching bases. The CDR3 runs 13 residues. CDR1 is SEHNR, CDR2 FQNEAQ, per germline (reference sequence). V was trimmed by 11 bases and J by 3 bases, leaving 16 bases between them.

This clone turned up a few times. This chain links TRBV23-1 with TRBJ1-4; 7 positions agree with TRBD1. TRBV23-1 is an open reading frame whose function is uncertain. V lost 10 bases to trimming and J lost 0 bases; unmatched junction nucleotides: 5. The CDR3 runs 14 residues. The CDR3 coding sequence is TGCGCCATCAGGGGGTCTGCAACTAATGAAAAACTGTTTTTT. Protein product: CAIRGSATNEKLFF.

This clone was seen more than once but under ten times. The CDR3 region is CASSLSRIDTQYF. The CDR3 region has the DNA TGTGCCAGCAGCTTGTCGCGAATAGATACGCAGTATTTT. J is TRBJ2-3 and V is TRBV7-2; D call uncertain. CDR3 length: 13 residues. CDR1 and CDR2 (germline): SGHTA, FQGNSA. V was shortened by 3 bases and J by 5 bases, with 9 bases between the two germline ends. Together with reference TRBV7-2 and TRBJ2-3, the CDR3 gives the full variable domain: GAGVSQSPSNKVTEKGKDVELRCDPISGHTALYWYRQSLGQGLEFLIYFQGNSAPDKSGLPSDRFSAERTGGSVSTLTIQRTQQEDSAVYLCASSLSRIDTQYFGPGTRLTVL.

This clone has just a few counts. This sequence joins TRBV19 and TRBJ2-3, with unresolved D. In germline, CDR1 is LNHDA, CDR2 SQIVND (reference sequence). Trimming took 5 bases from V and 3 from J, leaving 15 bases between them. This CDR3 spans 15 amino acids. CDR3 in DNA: TGTGCCAGTAGTTCTCTGGAGTCATGGACAGATACGCAGTATTTT. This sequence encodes CASSSLESWTDTQYF.

The CDR3 protein is CASSFGTVSSYNSPLHF. The CDR3 DNA reads as TGTGCCAGCAGTTTCGGGACGGTTAGCTCCTATAATTCACCCCTCCACTTT. The V call is TRBV2, the J call TRBJ1-6; a weak D match, TRBD1 (5 bases). Per germline, CDR1 SNHLY and CDR2 FYNNEI. V was pared by 5 bases and J by 0 bases, with 14 bases between. The CDR3 length is 17 residues.

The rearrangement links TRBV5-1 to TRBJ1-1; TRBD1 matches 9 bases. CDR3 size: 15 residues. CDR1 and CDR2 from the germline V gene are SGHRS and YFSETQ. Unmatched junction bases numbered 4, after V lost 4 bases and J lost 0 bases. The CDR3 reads CASSAWDRVNTEAFF. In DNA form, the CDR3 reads TGCGCCAGCAGCGCATGGGACAGGGTGAACACTGAAGCTTTCTTT.

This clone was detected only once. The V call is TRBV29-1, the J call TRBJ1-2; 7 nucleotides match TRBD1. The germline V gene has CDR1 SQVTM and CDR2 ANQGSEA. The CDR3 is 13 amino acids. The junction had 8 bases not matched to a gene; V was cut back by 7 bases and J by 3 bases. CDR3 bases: TGCAGCGGGTCCCTGGGACAGTACTATGGCTACACCTTC. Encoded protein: CSGSLGQYYGYTF.

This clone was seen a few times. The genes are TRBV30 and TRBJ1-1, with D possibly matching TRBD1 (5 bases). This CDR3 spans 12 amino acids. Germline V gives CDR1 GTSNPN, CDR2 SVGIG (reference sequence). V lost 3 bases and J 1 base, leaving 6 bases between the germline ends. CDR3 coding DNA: TGTGCCTGGAGAGACAGGAACACTGAAGCTTTCTTT. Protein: CAWRDRNTEAFF.

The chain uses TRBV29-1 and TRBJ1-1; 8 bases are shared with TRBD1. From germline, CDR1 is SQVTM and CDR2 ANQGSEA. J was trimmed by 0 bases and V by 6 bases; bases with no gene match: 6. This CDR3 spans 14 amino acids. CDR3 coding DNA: TGCAGCGTGTTGGGACAGGCCCTGAACACTGAAGCTTTCTTT. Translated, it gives CSVLGQALNTEAFF.

DNA of the CDR3: TGTGCCAGCAGTTTCAGCGGGAGCTCCTACAATGAGCAGTTCTTC. As protein: CASSFSGSSYNEQFF. The chain is built from TRBV27 and TRBJ2-1; TRBD2 agrees at 8 bases. The CDR3 has 15 amino acids. The V gene's germline CDR1 is MNHEY and CDR2 SMNVEV (reference sequence). V trimming: 3 bases; J trimming: 0 bases; junction bases outside the gene matches: 1.

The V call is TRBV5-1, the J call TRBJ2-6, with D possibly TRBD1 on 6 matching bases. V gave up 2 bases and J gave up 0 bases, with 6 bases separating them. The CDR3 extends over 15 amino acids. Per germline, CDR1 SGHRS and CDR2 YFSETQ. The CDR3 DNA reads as TGCGCCAGCAGCTTACAGGGCTCTGGGGCCAACGTCCTGACTTTC. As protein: CASSLQGSGANVLTF.

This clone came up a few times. The CDR3 spells CASSREGGGTGELFF. The CDR3 DNA reads TGTGCCAGCAGCCGAGAGGGGGGCGGCACCGGGGAGCTGTTTTTT. The V gene is TRBV7-9, the J gene TRBJ2-2; D may be TRBD1 or TRBD2 (6 bases each). Trimming pared 5 bases from V and 4 bases from J, leaving 14 bases between. Looked up from germline, CDR1 is SEHNR and CDR2 is FQNEAQ (reference sequence). This CDR3 region has 15 residues.

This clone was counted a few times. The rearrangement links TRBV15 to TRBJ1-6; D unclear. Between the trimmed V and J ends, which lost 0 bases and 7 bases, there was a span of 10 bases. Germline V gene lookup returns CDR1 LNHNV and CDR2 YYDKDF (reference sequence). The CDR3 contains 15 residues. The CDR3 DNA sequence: TGTGCCACCAGCAGAGATCTTACAGAAAATTCACCCCTCCACTTT. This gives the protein CATSRDLTENSPLHF.